This paragraph covers one TCR beta chain sequence. As originally analysed: Reference gene primers were amplified, and this amplification served to estimate nucleated cell counts. The protocol was immunoSEQ multiplex PCR, while the TCRdb copy is restricted to in-frame clones and leaves out a portion. Clone size and V and J calls were adopted from that table, with D and trimming inferred from the DNA. The data contain approximately 31,000 clones, 85% to 90% of them seen just once; the ten biggest clones take up about 13%. The data are from a study of blood T cell repertoires in COVID-19. Study summary: Spain, Italy and the United States supplied samples that represented acute and convalescent COVID-19. The analysed material was cDNA or gDNA that came from T cells, B-cell-depleted T cells, or PBMCs.

The CDR3 spans 12 residues. Trimming removed 9 bases from V and 6 bases from J; junction bases left unmatched: 5. This TCR was recovered from a man aged 70-80 years with active COVID-19. Sequenced material: peripheral blood. The gene calls are TRBV12-3 or TRBV12-4 and TRBJ2-1, with TRBD2 matching 7 bases. Here the CDR3 DNA reads TGTGCCAGTCAGCGGGGCCCCAATGAGCAGTTCTTC. This encodes CASQRGPNEQFF.